Below, 20 T cell receptor beta chains from the same sample are listed, as sequenced in a study of blood T cell repertoires in COVID-19 (dated by TCRdb to 2018 to 2021). The library was obtained by the immunoSEQ multiplex PCR assay. This immuneACCESS table, as held by TCRdb, lists in-frame sequences with V and J called but not all clones. Of the missing ones, under half trace to an unresolved V gene in checked studies; the others have no known cause. Within this sample are about 190,000 clones, with 80% of them counted one time only. Around 6.9% of the sample is taken by the ten largest. Sequencing was carried out using peripheral blood. The receptors were gathered from a man aged 55 to 70 with acute or convalescent COVID-19.

This clone turned up a few times. V gene TRBV5-4 combines with J gene TRBJ2-1; D is unclear. This CDR3 has 16 amino acids. From germline, CDR1 is SGHNT and CDR2 YYREEE (reference sequence). Trimming shortened V by 0 bases and J by 0 bases, and 10 bases separated the two germline ends. The CDR3 reads CASSLAGLSSYNEQFF. CDR3 bases: TGTGCCAGCAGCTTGGCCGGTCTTAGCTCCTACAATGAGCAGTTCTTC.

The genes are TRBV27 and TRBJ1-1; D gene uncertain. Germline V gives CDR1 MNHEY, CDR2 SMNVEV (reference sequence). V was cut by 6 bases and J by 3 bases, with 11 bases left in between. The CDR3 is 13 residues long. Here the CDR3 reads CASSLRRDTEAFF. DNA for the CDR3: TGTGCCAGCAGCCTACGGAGGGACACTGAAGCTTTCTTT.

This clone was observed once. V and J are TRBV27 and TRBJ1-6; D unresolved. CDR1 is MNHEY and CDR2 is SMNVEV in the germline V gene (reference sequence). The CDR3 is 13 residues long. Trimming removed 4 bases at V and 12 bases at J, with 13 bases between. CDR3 amino acids: CASSSPGILPLHF. CDR3 bases: TGTGCCAGCAGTTCCCCCGGGATTTTACCCCTCCACTTT.

J is TRBJ2-3 and V is TRBV27; D may be TRBD2 (6 bases). CDR1 MNHEY and CDR2 SMNVEV come from the germline V gene (reference sequence). The length of the CDR3 is 16 residues. Trimming stripped 1 base from V and 1 base from J, with 12 bases between. CDR3 sequence: CASSLYPTGGTDTQYF. CDR3 bases: TGTGCCAGCAGTTTATACCCGACGGGGGGCACAGATACGCAGTATTTT.

This clone was counted between two and nine times. The V call is TRBV27, the J call TRBJ1-1; D possibly corresponds to TRBD1 (6 bases). Trimming removed 6 bases from V and 10 bases from J, with 24 bases in between. CDR3 length equals 15 residues. CDR1 MNHEY and CDR2 SMNVEV come from the germline V gene (reference sequence). CDR3 nucleotides: TGTGCCAGCAGCCCCGGACAGTTTTCCGCCTCGGGAGCTTTCTTT. The encoded protein is CASSPGQFSASGAFF.

The V call is TRBV5-6, the J call TRBJ2-2, with 8 bases lining up with TRBD2. J was trimmed by 7 bases and V by 1 base; bases with no gene match: 9. The germline gives CDR1 SGHDT, CDR2 YYEEEE. The CDR3 totals 16 residues. CDR3 nucleotides: TGTGCCAGCAGCTTGCTCCGGGGGGGCCGGGACGGGGAGCTGTTTTTT. This translates into CASSLLRGGRDGELFF.

This clone was seen more than once but under ten times. The J gene is TRBJ2-7, the V gene TRBV4-3; the D gene is possibly TRBD2 (5 bases). Trimming took off 0 bases at V and 7 bases at J, with 25 bases between the two ends. Per germline, CDR1 LGHNA and CDR2 YSLEER. The CDR3 covers 18 residues. The CDR3 DNA reads TGCGCCAGCAGCCAAGACGGTGGGCCCCTAGCCCAGAGTTATGAGCAGTACTTC. It specifies CASSQDGGPLAQSYEQYF.

The chain has TRBV18 and TRBJ1-2, with 7 nucleotides matching TRBD1. The CDR3 contains 17 residues. Germline trimming cut 5 bases from V and 8 bases from J; bases unmatched to any gene: 20. Germline V gene data show CDR1 as KGHSH and CDR2 as LQKENI. In DNA, the CDR3 is TGTGCCAGCTCATTCGCAGCTCCCAGACAGGGAAGCGGGGGCTACACCTTC. Protein: CASSFAAPRQGSGGYTF. Together with reference TRBV18 and TRBJ1-2, the CDR3 gives the full variable domain: NAGVMQNPRHLVRRRGQEARLRCSPMKGHSHVYWYRQLPEEGLKFMVYLQKENIIDESGMPKERFSAEFPKEGPSILRIQQVVRGDSAAYFCASSFAAPRQGSGGYTFGSGTRLTVV.

The genes are TRBV6-1 and TRBJ1-6; D possibly corresponds to TRBD1 (6 bases). The CDR3 contains 18 residues. Germline CDR1 and CDR2: MNHNS and SASEGT. The germline V and J ends were trimmed by 0 bases and 6 bases, with 18 bases remaining between them. The CDR3 reads CASSEAAIGGHFNSPLHF. The DNA for the CDR3 is TGTGCCAGCAGTGAAGCCGCTATCGGGGGGCATTTTAATTCACCCCTCCACTTT.

This clone appeared a few times. This chain uses TRBV5-1 with TRBJ2-7; 12 bases are a match to TRBD2. Trimming took 3 bases from V and 6 from J; bases not matched to a gene: 7. The CDR3 spans 15 residues. Germline V CDR1 and CDR2: SGHRS, YFSETQ. Written as DNA, the CDR3 is TGCGCCAGCAGCTCGGTGACTAGCGGGAGCTCCGAGCAGTACTTC. Protein sequence: CASSSVTSGSSEQYF. Using reference TRBV5-1 and TRBJ2-7 for the parts outside the CDR3, the full variable domain is KAGVTQTPRYLIKTRGQQVTLSCSPISGHRSVSWYQQTPGQGLQFLFEYFSETQRNKGNFPGRFSGRQFSNSRSEMNVSTLELGDSALYLCASSSVTSGSSEQYFGPGTRLTVT.

Many counts were recorded for this clone. The gene calls are TRBV25-1 and TRBJ1-1; 7 bases are shared with TRBD1. CDR3 size: 13 residues. The junction had 5 bases not matched to a gene; V was cut back by 6 bases and J by 4 bases. Looked up from germline, CDR1 is MGHDK and CDR2 is SYGVNS. This chain's CDR3 is CASSKQGLTEAFF. CDR3 coding DNA: TGTGCCAGCAGCAAACAGGGGCTCACTGAAGCTTTCTTT.

The chain combines TRBV9 with TRBJ2-1; possibly TRBD2 for D (5 bases). The germline V gene has CDR1 SGDLS and CDR2 YYNGEE. The V and J ends lost 0 bases and 3 bases respectively, with 7 bases between them. This CDR3 is 14 amino acids long. The DNA of the CDR3 is TGTGCCAGCAGCGTAGTGGGAGTCTACAATGAGCAGTTCTTC. Protein: CASSVVGVYNEQFF. The entire variable domain, with the rest obtained from reference TRBV9 and TRBJ2-1, is as follows: DSGVTQTPKHLITATGQRVTLRCSPRSGDLSVYWYQQSLDQGLQFLIQYYNGEERAKGNILERFSAQQFPDLHSELNLSSLELGDSALYFCASSVVGVYNEQFFGPGTRLTVL.

V gene TRBV7-2 combines with J gene TRBJ2-7; D is unclear. The CDR3 consists of 14 residues. CDR1 and CDR2 from the germline V gene are SGHTA and FQGNSA. Trimming removed 0 bases from V and 3 bases from J, with 9 bases in between. The CDR3 DNA sequence: TGTGCCAGCAGCTTAGCGGCAGGCCACTACGAGCAGTACTTC. Amino acids: CASSLAAGHYEQYF.

This sequence joins TRBV2 and TRBJ1-6, with D tentatively TRBD1 (5 bases). The germline gives CDR1 SNHLY, CDR2 FYNNEI. The germline V and J ends were trimmed by 2 bases and 6 bases, with 11 bases remaining between them. This CDR3 spans 15 amino acids. The CDR3 DNA sequence: TGTGCCAGCAGTGAAACGGGGGTGGGTAATTCACCCCTCCACTTT. Its translation: CASSETGVGNSPLHF. The full variable domain, with the rest looked up from reference TRBV2 and TRBJ1-6, is EPEVTQTPSHQVTQMGQEVILRCVPISNHLYFYWYRQILGQKVEFLVSFYNNEISEKSEIFDDQFSVERPDGSNFTLKIRSTKLEDSAMYFCASSETGVGNSPLHFGNGTRLTVT.

This sequence joins TRBV27 and TRBJ2-1; possible D gene TRBD2, 5 bases. Germline CDR1 reads MNHEY; CDR2 reads SMNVEV (reference sequence). The CDR3 totals 16 residues. V was shortened by 8 bases and J by 7 bases, with 24 bases between the two germline ends. CDR3 in DNA: TGTGCCAGCCGAGCGTTATCGGGCGGGTATAGGAATGAGCAGTTCTTC. This sequence encodes CASRALSGGYRNEQFF.

This sequence joins TRBV12-3 or TRBV12-4 and TRBJ2-7; D gene ambiguous. Trimming pared 6 bases from V and 5 bases from J, leaving 11 bases between. The length of the CDR3 is 12 residues. The CDR3 DNA is TGTGCCAGCAGCCCTGATTACAACGAGCAGTACTTC. Its protein is CASSPDYNEQYF.

The V call is TRBV5-6, the J call TRBJ2-1; possible D gene TRBD1, 6 bases. Per the germline V gene, CDR1 is SGHDT and CDR2 is YYEEEE. With 2 bases removed from V and 15 bases from J, the gap between germline ends came to 15 bases. This CDR3 has 12 amino acids. The CDR3 loop reads CASSFGTKGWFF. The CDR3 bases are TGTGCCAGCAGCTTCGGGACAAAGGGGTGGTTCTTC.

This sequence joins TRBV10-3 and TRBJ1-1; maybe TRBD1 (6 bases). Looked up from germline, CDR1 is ENHRY and CDR2 is SYGVKD. The V and J ends lost 3 bases and 5 bases respectively, with 10 bases between them. The CDR3 extends over 13 amino acids. The CDR3 DNA sequence: TGTGCCATCAGTGACACAGGGTATACTGAAGCTTTCTTT. It specifies CAISDTGYTEAFF.

The gene calls are TRBV9 and TRBJ2-3; possible D gene TRBD2, 5 bases. Trimming took off 0 bases at V and 7 bases at J, with 18 bases between the two ends. The V gene's germline CDR1 is SGDLS and CDR2 YYNGEE. CDR3 length equals 16 residues. CDR3 amino acids: CASSVAVIYPGNTQYF. The CDR3 DNA reads TGTGCCAGCAGCGTAGCAGTGATCTATCCGGGGAATACGCAGTATTTT.

The V and J genes are TRBV5-1 and TRBJ1-3; tentatively, D is TRBD1 (6 bases). The CDR3 loop spans 14 amino acids. From germline, CDR1 is SGHRS and CDR2 YFSETQ. V lost 3 bases to trimming and J lost 4 bases, with 11 bases between them. CDR3 sequence: CASSSQGSGNTIYF. The DNA for the CDR3 is TGCGCCAGCAGCTCACAGGGCTCGGGAAACACCATATATTTT.